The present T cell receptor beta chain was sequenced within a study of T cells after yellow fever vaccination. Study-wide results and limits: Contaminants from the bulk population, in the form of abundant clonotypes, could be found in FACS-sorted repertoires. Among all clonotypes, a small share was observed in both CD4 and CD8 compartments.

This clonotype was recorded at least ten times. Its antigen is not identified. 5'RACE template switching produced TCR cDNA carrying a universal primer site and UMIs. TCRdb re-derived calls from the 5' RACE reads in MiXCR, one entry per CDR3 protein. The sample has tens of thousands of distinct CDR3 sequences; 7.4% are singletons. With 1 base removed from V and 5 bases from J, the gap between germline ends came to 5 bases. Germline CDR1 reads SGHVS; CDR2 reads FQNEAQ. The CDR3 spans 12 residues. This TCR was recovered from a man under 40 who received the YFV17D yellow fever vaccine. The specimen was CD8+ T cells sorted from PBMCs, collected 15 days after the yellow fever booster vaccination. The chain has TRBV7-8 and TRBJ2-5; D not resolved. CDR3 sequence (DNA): TGTGCCAGCAGCTTAGGCAGGGAGACCCAGTACTTC. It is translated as CASSLGRETQYF.